This TCR beta chain was observed in a study of cytomegalovirus exposure and HLA in healthy donors. Study-wide points: Previous analysis showed most TCR beta V segments were productive about 87% or about 30% of the time. In vitro confirmation showed three CMV-associated chains to be CMV antigen specific. Using the classifier, cytomegalovirus status was reportedly diagnosed with high specificity and sensitivity. The listing of approximately 160 TCR beta chains classed them as cytomegalovirus-associated.

There are 12 residues in the CDR3. Germline V CDR1 and CDR2: MNHEY, SMNVEV (reference sequence). The V end lost 5 bases, the J end lost 4 bases, and 8 bases lay between the germline ends. A remark on this clone: Its antigen is still unknown.

The primer mix had 60 Vbeta and 13 Jbeta primers. Repertoires were generated with immunoSEQ multiplex PCR, while TCRdb's copy carries only in-frame clones and drops some. The sample records 150,000 to 200,000 clones, about 70% being singletons. The sequence was collected from a woman aged 25 to 45 in good health and CMV-seronegative. The chain joins TRBV27 to TRBJ1-2, with no clear D. The material sequenced was PBMCs. The chain's CDR3 is CASSAAGYGYTF. The DNA of the CDR3 is TGTGCCAGCAGTGCCGCGGGCTATGGCTACACCTTC.